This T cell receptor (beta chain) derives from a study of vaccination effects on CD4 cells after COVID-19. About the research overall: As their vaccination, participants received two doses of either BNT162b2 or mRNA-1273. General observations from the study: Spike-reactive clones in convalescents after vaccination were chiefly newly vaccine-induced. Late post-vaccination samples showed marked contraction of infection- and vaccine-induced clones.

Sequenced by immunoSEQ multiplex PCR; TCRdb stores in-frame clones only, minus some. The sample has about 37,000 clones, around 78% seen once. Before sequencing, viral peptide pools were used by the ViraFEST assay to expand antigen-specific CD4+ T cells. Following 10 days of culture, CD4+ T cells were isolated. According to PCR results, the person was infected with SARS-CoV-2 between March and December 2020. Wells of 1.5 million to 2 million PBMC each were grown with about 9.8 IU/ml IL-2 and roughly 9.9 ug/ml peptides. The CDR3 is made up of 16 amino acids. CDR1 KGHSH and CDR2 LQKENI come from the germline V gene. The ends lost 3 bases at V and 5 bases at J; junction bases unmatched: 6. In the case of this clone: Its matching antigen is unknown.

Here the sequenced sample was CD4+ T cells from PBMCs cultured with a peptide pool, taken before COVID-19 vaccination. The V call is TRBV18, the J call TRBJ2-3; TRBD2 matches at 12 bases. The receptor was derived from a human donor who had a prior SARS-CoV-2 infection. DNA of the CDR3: TGTGCCAGCTCACCGCTAGCGGGGGGGCCGGGAGATACGCAGTATTTT. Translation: CASSPLAGGPGDTQYF.